This TCR beta chain was recorded in a study of cytomegalovirus exposure and HLA in healthy donors. Study outcomes and limitations: Accounts indicate the classifier identified cytomegalovirus status with strong specificity and sensitivity. In a later analysis, HLA-associated TCR beta chains were more clonally expanded than equally common others.

As regards this clone: As yet, its antigen is unknown.

The CDR3 spans 14 residues. V was clipped by 3 bases and J by 4 bases, with 12 bases between them. From germline, CDR1 is SEHNR and CDR2 FQNEAQ (reference sequence). Use of 60 Vbeta and 13 Jbeta primers characterized the PCR. Generated by immunoSEQ multiplex PCR, the TCRdb table keeps only in-frame clones and is missing some. The repertoire holds under 150,000 clones, with around 80% as singletons. This sequence joins TRBV7-9 and TRBJ1-1; perhaps TRBD1 as D (5 bases). The TCR comes from a male donor in good health and CMV-seropositive. The sequenced material came from PBMCs. The CDR3 sequence is CASSLSGVGTEAFF. CDR3 DNA: TGTGCCAGCAGCTTGTCGGGGGTCGGCACTGAAGCTTTCTTT.